A single sample is the source of the 7 T cell receptor beta chains below, sequenced in a study of T cells in Graves' hyperthyroidism and ophthalmopathy. Amplified TCR beta CDR3 regions came from RNA transcripts. The HTBI primer set drove a first-round RT-PCR of the TCR CDR3. TCRdb reanalysed the multiplex PCR reads using MiXCR and keeps one entry per CDR3 protein. The sample includes roughly 500,000 distinct CDR3 sequences, 24% of them seen just once. The specimen was blood. The source of these receptors is a woman aged 30 to 39 with Graves' ophthalmopathy.

This chain connects TRBV2 to TRBJ2-5; D is unresolved. V was shortened by 7 bases and J by 5 bases, with 14 bases between the two germline ends. Per germline, CDR1 SNHLY and CDR2 FYNNEI. The CDR3 totals 13 residues. Here the CDR3 reads CASTLLSTETQYF. CDR3 sequence (DNA): TGTGCCAGCACCCTACTAAGTACGGAGACCCAGTACTTC. Combining the CDR3 with reference TRBV2 and TRBJ2-5 gives the whole variable domain EPEVTQTPSHQVTQMGQEVILRCVPISNHLYFYWYRQILGQKVEFLVSFYNNEISEKSEIFDDQFSVERPDGSNFTLKIRSTKLEDSAMYFCASTLLSTETQYFGPGTRLLVL.

This chain connects TRBV28 to TRBJ1-5; 9 bases are a match to TRBD1. The CDR3 loop spans 15 amino acids. Germline V CDR1 and CDR2: MDHEN, SYDVKM. J gave up 4 bases and V 5 bases, and 6 bases lay outside the gene matches. CDR3: CASSPGQGQNQPQHF. The CDR3 region has the DNA TGTGCCAGCAGTCCGGGACAGGGCCAGAATCAGCCCCAGCATTTT.

A word on this clonotype: The junction and the germline gene differ at one end; a read error may be behind it. The genes are TRBV9 and TRBJ2-2, with D possibly matching TRBD2 (5 bases). Per the germline V gene, CDR1 is SGDLS and CDR2 is YYNGEE. The CDR3 has 14 residues. CDR3: CASSPRTNTGELSF. CDR3 sequence (DNA): TGTGCCAGCAGCCCTAGGACGAACACCGGGGAGCTGTCTTTT. Drawing the rest from reference TRBV9 and TRBJ2-2, the complete variable domain is DSGVTQTPKHLITATGQRVTLRCSPRSGDLSVYWYQQSLDQGLQFLIQYYNGEERAKGNILERFSAQQFPDLHSELNLSSLELGDSALYFCASSPRTNTGELSFGEGSRLTVL.

This clonotype turned up a few times. V and J are TRBV6-2 or TRBV6-3 and TRBJ2-7; D not certain. Germline V lookup: CDR1 MNHEY, CDR2 SVGEGT. CDR3 size: 16 residues. The V gene lost 2 bases and the J gene lost 2 bases, with 16 bases spanning the gap. CDR3 protein: CASSYPPTLPTYEQYF. The CDR3 DNA reads as TGTGCCAGCAGTTACCCCCCGACGCTTCCCACCTACGAGCAGTACTTC.

This clonotype was observed many times. This chain connects TRBV19 to TRBJ2-2, with D unclear. The CDR3 is made up of 14 amino acids. The V end was cut by 8 bases, the J end by 0 bases, with 10 bases between. CDR1 is LNHDA and CDR2 is SQIVND in the germline V gene (reference sequence). Here the CDR3 DNA reads TGTGCCAGTTCCCAGCAGGCGAACACCGGGGAGCTGTTTTTT. This gives the protein CASSQQANTGELFF. Together with reference TRBV19 and TRBJ2-2, the CDR3 gives the full variable domain: DGGITQSPKYLFRKEGQNVTLSCEQNLNHDAMYWYRQDPGQGLRLIYYSQIVNDFQKGDIAEGYSVSREKKESFPLTVTSAQKNPTAFYLCASSQQANTGELFFGEGSRLTVL.

V usage is TRBV3-1 and J usage is TRBJ1-1, with D unresolved. CDR1 LGHDT and CDR2 YNNKEL come from the germline V gene (reference sequence). The germline V and J ends were trimmed by 2 bases and 5 bases, with 15 bases remaining between them. The CDR3 totals 15 residues. In DNA, the CDR3 is TGTGCCAGCAGCCAAACAAGGTCCTCGGGGACTGAAGCTTTCTTT. Translated, it gives CASSQTRSSGTEAFF.

J is TRBJ1-1 and V is TRBV29-1; D unclear. The CDR3 contains 13 residues. V lost 7 bases and J 0 bases, leaving 12 bases between the germline ends. Germline CDR1 is SQVTM and CDR2 is ANQGSEA. CDR3 coding DNA: TGCAGCGCAGTCTTGGATTTGAACACTGAAGCTTTCTTT. Amino acids: CSAVLDLNTEAFF.